This TCR beta chain was recovered during a study of blood T cell repertoires in COVID-19. Looking at the study overall: Spain, Italy and the United States supplied samples that represented acute and convalescent COVID-19. T cells, B-cell-depleted T cells, or PBMCs provided the cDNA or gDNA that served as material.

Germline V gene data show CDR1 as SNHLY and CDR2 as FYNNEI. There are 13 residues in the CDR3. Clones were sequenced by immunoSEQ multiplex PCR, and TCRdb holds only the in-frame ones, with some missing. The profile shows about 180,000 clones, 86% of them singletons. With regard to this clone: The junction does not match germline at one end; this may be a read error.

Participants were aged roughly 18 to 90 years, lived in 20 to 30 US areas, and enrolled virtually. The chain carries TRBV2 and TRBJ2-1; D may be TRBD2 (7 bases). This sequence originates from a young woman who had recovered from COVID-19. The sequenced material came from PBMCs or T cells enriched from blood (not recorded which). CDR3 DNA: TGCGCCTGGGGGGGGCCCTCCTACAATGAGCAGTTCTTC. It is translated as CAWGGPSYNEQFF.